This T cell receptor beta chain derives from a study of cytomegalovirus exposure and HLA in healthy donors. The ends were cut back, 0 bases at V and 6 bases at J, with 9 bases in the middle. The germline V gene has CDR1 SGDLS and CDR2 YYNGEE. The CDR3 length is 13 residues. PCR employed 60 Vbeta and 13 Jbeta primers. Sequencing used immunoSEQ multiplex PCR; TCRdb keeps in-frame clones, though not all of them. The table shows fewer than 250,000 clones, with approximately 83% occurring only once. The source of this sequence is a woman aged 45-59 years in good health and CMV-seropositive. Material: PBMCs. The chain is built from TRBV9 and TRBJ1-1; D unresolved. This CDR3 reads CASSVDFIAEAFF. In DNA, the CDR3 is TGTGCCAGCAGCGTAGACTTTATTGCTGAAGCTTTCTTT.